The sequence of this T cell receptor beta chain was determined in a study of blood T cells in healthy people across ages. Study-level results: Diversity figures derived from one million T cells were judged to underestimate the true value. Greater diversity and more naive CD4+ cells were seen in long-lived donors than in aged donors.

Donation came from healthy Caucasian individuals in Russia who were aged 6 to 90. This clonotype was counted many times. Its antigen is currently unknown. For the second PCR, which ran for about 6 to 11 cycles, a sample-barcoded 5' primer and a J-beta primer mix were used. TCRdb recomputed calls from the 5' RACE reads with MiXCR, one row per CDR3 protein. The data contain 600,000 or so distinct CDR3 sequences, about 30% of them singletons. The CDR3 extends over 13 amino acids. The trim removed 2 bases at V and 13 bases at J, leaving 5 bases unmatched. The germline gives CDR1 SGHAT, CDR2 FQNNGV. Sequenced material: blood. The sequence derives from a woman older than 75 in good health. The J gene is TRBJ1-4, the V gene TRBV11-2; 9 nucleotides match TRBD1. The CDR3 bases are TGTGCCAGCAGCTTACTACAGGGGGCCGGACTGTTTTTT. Protein product: CASSLLQGAGLFF.